Listed below are T cell receptor beta chains from one sample, sequenced in a study of cytomegalovirus exposure and HLA in healthy donors. Measured with immunoSEQ multiplex PCR; TCRdb has only the in-frame clones, and not every one. The data contain about 62,000 clones, about 81% of them singletons. Sequenced sample: PBMCs. Receptors were obtained from a woman aged 30 to 39 in good health and CMV-seronegative. CDR3s include the opening cysteine and the closing phenylalanine or tryptophan. Each record gives: D gene, clone size, V gene, J gene, CDR3 DNA, CDR3 protein. D genes are given only for firm matches. Only some rows state a clone size, as once, few, many or a class for expanded clones.

D: .
size: .
V: TRBV5-1
J: TRBJ1-1
DNA: TGCGCCAGCCGAGAGAACACTGAAGCTTTCTTT
CDR3: CASRENTEAFF

D: TRBD2
size: .
V: TRBV29-1
J: TRBJ2-7
DNA: TGCAGCGCCCTCGGCGGGAGCCCCAACGAGCAGTACTTC
CDR3: CSALGGSPNEQYF

D: .
size: .
V: TRBV7-6
J: TRBJ2-7
DNA: TGTGCCAGCAGCCCCCTGGGGCGGGATGAGCAGTACTTC
CDR3: CASSPLGRDEQYF

D: TRBD2
size: .
V: TRBV25-1
J: TRBJ2-1
DNA: TGTGCCAGCCAAGAGGGAGGGAACAATGAGCAGTTCTTC
CDR3: CASQEGGNNEQFF

D: .
size: few
V: TRBV30
J: TRBJ1-6
DNA: TGTGCCTGGAGCCCCCCCGAATGGAGGGGAGCTTCACCCCTCCACTTT
CDR3: CAWSPPEWRGASPLHF

D: .
size: few
V: TRBV7-2
J: TRBJ2-2
DNA: TGTGCCAGCAGCTTAGCGGCAAACACCGGGGAGCTGTTTTTT
CDR3: CASSLAANTGELFF

D: TRBD2
size: once
V: TRBV29-1
J: TRBJ2-3
DNA: TGCAGCGTTGATTTTCTGCTAGCGGGAGTCACAGATACGCAGTATTTT
CDR3: CSVDFLLAGVTDTQYF

D: TRBD2
size: once
V: TRBV11-2
J: TRBJ2-2
DNA: TGTGCCAGCAGCTTAGGGACTAGCGGATCAATGGGGGAGCTGTTTTTT
CDR3: CASSLGTSGSMGELFF

D: .
size: .
V: TRBV28
J: TRBJ1-2
DNA: TGTGCCAGCAGCCTTGACAGTCTCTATGGCTACACCTTC
CDR3: CASSLDSLYGYTF

D: .
size: .
V: TRBV30
J: TRBJ1-3
DNA: TGTGCCTGGAGTATGGCTCCAGGGATCGCTGGAAACACCATATATTTT
CDR3: CAWSMAPGIAGNTIYF

D: TRBD1
size: .
V: TRBV19
J: TRBJ2-5
DNA: TGTGCCAGTAGTAAACGGACAGGACCCGAGACCCAGTACTTC
CDR3: CASSKRTGPETQYF

D: TRBD2
size: .
V: TRBV5-1
J: TRBJ2-7
DNA: TGCGCCAGCAGCGACGGGACTAGCGGAGTCTACGAGCAGTACTTC
CDR3: CASSDGTSGVYEQYF

D: .
size: .
V: TRBV7-6
J: TRBJ2-1
DNA: TGTGCCAGCAGTGACTCGGGCTCCTACAATGAGCAGTTCTTC
CDR3: CASSDSGSYNEQFF

D: TRBD2
size: .
V: TRBV19
J: TRBJ2-1
DNA: TGTGCCAGTAGTACCCCGGGACTAGCTCTGAGTGAGCAGTTCTTC
CDR3: CASSTPGLALSEQFF